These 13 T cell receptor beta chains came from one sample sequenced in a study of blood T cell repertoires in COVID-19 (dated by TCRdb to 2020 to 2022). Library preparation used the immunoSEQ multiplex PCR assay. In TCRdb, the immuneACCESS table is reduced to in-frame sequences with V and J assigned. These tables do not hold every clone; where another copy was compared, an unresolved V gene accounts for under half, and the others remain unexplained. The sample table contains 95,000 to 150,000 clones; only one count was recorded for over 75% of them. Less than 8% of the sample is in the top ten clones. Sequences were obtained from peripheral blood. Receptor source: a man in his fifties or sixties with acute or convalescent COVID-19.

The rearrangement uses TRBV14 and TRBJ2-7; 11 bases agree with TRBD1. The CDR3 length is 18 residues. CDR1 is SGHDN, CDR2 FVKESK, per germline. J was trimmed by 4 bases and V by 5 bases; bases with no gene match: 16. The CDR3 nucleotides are TGTGCCAGCAGCGACTTCACGGACAGGGGGCTTTCGCGTTACGAGCAGTACTTC. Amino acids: CASSDFTDRGLSRYEQYF. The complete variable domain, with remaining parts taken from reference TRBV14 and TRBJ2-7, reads EAGVTQFPSHSVIEKGQTVTLRCDPISGHDNLYWYRRVMGKEIKFLLHFVKESKQDESGMPNNRFLAERTGGTYSTLKVQPAELEDSGVYFCASSDFTDRGLSRYEQYFGPGTRLTVT.

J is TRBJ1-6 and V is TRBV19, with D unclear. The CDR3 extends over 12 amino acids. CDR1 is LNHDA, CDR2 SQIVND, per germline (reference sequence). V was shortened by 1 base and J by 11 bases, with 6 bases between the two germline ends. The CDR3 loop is CASSIGLAPLHF. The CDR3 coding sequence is TGTGCCAGTAGTATAGGACTTGCACCCCTCCACTTT.

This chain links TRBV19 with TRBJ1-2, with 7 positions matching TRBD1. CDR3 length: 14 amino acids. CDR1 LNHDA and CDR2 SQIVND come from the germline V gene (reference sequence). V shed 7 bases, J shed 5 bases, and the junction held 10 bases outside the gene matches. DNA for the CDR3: TGTGCCAGTATAAACAGGGGCGTTAATTATGGCTACACCTTC. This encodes CASINRGVNYGYTF.

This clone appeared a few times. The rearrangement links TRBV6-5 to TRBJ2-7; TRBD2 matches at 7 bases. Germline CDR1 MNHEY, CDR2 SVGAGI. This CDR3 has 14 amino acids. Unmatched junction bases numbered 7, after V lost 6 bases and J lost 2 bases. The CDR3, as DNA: TGTGCCAGCAGGCTTAGCGGGCGCGCCTACGAGCAGTACTTC. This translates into CASRLSGRAYEQYF.

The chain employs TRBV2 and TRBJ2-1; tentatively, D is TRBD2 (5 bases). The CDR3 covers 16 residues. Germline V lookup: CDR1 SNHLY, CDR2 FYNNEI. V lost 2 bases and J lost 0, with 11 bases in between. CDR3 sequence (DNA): TGTGCCAGCAGTGAAACCGGACTCTTCTCCTACAATGAGCAGTTCTTC. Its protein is CASSETGLFSYNEQFF.

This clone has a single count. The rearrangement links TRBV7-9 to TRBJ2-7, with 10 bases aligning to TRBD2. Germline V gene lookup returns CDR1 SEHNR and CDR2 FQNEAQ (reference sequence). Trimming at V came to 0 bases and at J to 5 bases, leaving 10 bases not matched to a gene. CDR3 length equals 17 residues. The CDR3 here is CASSLATSGASRNEQYF. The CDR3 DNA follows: TGTGCCAGCAGCTTAGCAACTAGCGGGGCCTCTCGGAACGAGCAGTACTTC.

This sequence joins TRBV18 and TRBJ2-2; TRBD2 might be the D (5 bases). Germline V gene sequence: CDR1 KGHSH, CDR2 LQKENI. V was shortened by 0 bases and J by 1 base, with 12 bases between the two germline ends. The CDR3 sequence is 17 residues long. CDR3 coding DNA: TGTGCCAGCTCACCACCAGGGTCTAGCATGAACACCGGGGAGCTGTTTTTT. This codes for CASSPPGSSMNTGELFF.

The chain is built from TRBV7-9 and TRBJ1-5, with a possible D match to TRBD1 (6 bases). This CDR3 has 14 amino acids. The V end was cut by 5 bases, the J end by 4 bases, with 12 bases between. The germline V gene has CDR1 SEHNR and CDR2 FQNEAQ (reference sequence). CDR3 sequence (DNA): TGTGCCAGCAGCCCCCAGGGGCGTAATCAGCCCCAGCATTTT. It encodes CASSPQGRNQPQHF.

This CDR3 is CSASGGQLPWEFF. DNA for the CDR3: TGCAGTGCTAGTGGAGGACAACTGCCCTGGGAATTTTTT. This sequence joins TRBV20-1 and TRBJ1-4; a possible D gene is TRBD1 (5 bases). Germline CDR1 DFQATT, CDR2 SNEGSKA (reference sequence). The CDR3 is 13 residues long. Trimming cost V 3 bases and J 17 bases, with 22 bases left between them.

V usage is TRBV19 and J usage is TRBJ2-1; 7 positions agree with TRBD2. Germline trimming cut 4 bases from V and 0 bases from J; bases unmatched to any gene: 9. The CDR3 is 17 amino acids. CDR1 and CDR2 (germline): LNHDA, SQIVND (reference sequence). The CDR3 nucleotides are TGTGCCAGTAGTAGCCAGGGCGGGGGTAGCTCCTACAATGAGCAGTTCTTC. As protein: CASSSQGGGSSYNEQFF. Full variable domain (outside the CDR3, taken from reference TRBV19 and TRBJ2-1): DGGITQSPKYLFRKEGQNVTLSCEQNLNHDAMYWYRQDPGQGLRLIYYSQIVNDFQKGDIAEGYSVSREKKESFPLTVTSAQKNPTAFYLCASSSQGGGSSYNEQFFGPGTRLTVL.

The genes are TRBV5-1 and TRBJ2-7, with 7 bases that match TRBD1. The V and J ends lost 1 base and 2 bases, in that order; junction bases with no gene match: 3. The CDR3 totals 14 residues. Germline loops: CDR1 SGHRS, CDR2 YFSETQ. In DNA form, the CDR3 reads TGCGCCAGCAGCTTGCGGGACAGTGCCTACGAGCAGTACTTC. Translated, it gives CASSLRDSAYEQYF. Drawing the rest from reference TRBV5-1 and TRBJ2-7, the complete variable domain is KAGVTQTPRYLIKTRGQQVTLSCSPISGHRSVSWYQQTPGQGLQFLFEYFSETQRNKGNFPGRFSGRQFSNSRSEMNVSTLELGDSALYLCASSLRDSAYEQYFGPGTRLTVT.

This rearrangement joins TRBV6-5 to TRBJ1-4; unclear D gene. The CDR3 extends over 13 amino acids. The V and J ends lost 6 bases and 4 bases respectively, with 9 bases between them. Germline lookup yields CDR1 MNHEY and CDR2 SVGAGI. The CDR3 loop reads CASSRTFNEKLFF. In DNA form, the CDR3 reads TGTGCCAGCAGCCGGACTTTTAATGAAAAACTGTTTTTT.

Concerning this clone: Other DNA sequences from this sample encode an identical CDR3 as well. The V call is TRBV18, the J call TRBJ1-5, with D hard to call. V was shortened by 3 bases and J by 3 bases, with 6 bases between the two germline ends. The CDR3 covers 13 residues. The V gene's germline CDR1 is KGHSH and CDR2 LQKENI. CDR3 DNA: TGTGCCAGCTCACCGGCTGACAATCAGCCCCAGCATTTT. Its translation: CASSPADNQPQHF.